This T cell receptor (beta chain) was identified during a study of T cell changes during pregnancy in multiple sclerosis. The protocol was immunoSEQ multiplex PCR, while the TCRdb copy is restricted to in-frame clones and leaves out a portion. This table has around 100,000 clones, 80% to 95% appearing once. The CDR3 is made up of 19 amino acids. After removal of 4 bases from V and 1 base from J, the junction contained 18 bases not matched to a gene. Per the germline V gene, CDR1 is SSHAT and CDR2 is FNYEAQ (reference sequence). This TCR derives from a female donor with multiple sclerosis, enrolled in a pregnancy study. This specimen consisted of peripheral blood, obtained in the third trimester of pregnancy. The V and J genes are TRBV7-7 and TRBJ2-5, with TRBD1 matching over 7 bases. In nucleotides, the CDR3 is TGTGCCAGCAGCTCGGACCCCCCGAGACAGGGTTATACCCAAGAGACCCAGTACTTC. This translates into CASSSDPPRQGYTQETQYF.